This T cell receptor (beta chain) emerged from a study of radiotherapy plus CTLA-4 blockade in lung cancer. The germline V gene has CDR1 SGHTA and CDR2 FQGNSA. This CDR3 is 16 amino acids long. V gave up 0 bases and J gave up 6 bases; unmatched junction bases: 8. TCRdb keeps only in-frame clones here, not all; method: immunoSEQ multiplex PCR. In the table there are 35,000 to 50,000 clones, 70% to 75% of which are singletons. The genes are TRBV7-2 and TRBJ2-7; 10 positions agree with TRBD1. The TCR was taken from a human donor with non-small cell lung cancer who had a complete response to radiotherapy plus ipilimumab. Sample: peripheral blood, taken from a patient treated with radiotherapy plus ipilimumab. CDR3 region: CASSLASGQGQIEQYF. CDR3 nucleotide sequence: TGTGCCAGCAGCTTAGCGTCGGGACAGGGGCAAATCGAGCAGTACTTC.